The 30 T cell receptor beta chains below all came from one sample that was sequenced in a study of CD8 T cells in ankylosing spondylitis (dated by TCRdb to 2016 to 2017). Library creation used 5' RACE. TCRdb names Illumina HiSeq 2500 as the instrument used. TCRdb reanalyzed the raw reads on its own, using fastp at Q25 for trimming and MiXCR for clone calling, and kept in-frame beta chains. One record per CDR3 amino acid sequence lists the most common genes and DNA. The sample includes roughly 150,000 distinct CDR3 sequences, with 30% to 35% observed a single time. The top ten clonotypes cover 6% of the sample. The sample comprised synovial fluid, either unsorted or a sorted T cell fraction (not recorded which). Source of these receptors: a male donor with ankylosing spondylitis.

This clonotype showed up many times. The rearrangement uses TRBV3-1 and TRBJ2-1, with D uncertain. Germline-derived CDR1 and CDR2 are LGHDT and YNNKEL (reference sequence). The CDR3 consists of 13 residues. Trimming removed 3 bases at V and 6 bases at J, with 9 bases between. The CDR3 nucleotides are TGTGCCAGCAGCCAGACCTACCCCAATGAGCAGTTCTTC. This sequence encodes CASSQTYPNEQFF.

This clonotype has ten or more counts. The DNA of the CDR3 is TGTGCCAGCAGTGTCAGACAGGGCTGGACTGAAGCTTTCTTT. Protein product: CASSVRQGWTEAFF. The chain joins TRBV12-3 or TRBV12-4 to TRBJ1-1, with 7 bases identical to TRBD1. V lost 5 bases, J lost 5 bases, and 8 bases stayed unmatched. CDR3 length: 14 amino acids.

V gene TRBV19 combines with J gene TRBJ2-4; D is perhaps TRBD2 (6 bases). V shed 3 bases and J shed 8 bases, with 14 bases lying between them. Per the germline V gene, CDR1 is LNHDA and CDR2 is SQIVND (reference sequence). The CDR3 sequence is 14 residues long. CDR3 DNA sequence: TGTGCCAGTAGTATGGGTGCGGGGTGGTACATTCAGTACTTC. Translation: CASSMGAGWYIQYF.

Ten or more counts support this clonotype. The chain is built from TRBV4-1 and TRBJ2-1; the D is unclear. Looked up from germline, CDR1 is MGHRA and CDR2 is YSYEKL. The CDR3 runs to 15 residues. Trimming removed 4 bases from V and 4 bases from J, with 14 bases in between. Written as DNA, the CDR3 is TGCGCCAGCAGCCTCACCCCGACAACATACAATGAGCAGTTCTTC. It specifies CASSLTPTTYNEQFF.

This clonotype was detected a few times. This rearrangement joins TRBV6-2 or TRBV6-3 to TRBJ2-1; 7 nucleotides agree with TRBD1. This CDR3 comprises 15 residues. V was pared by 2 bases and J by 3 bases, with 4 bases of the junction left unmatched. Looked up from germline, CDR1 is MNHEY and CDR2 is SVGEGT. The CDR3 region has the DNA TGTGCCAGCAGTTACGGGCAGGGGGTCTACAATGAGCAGTTCTTC. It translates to CASSYGQGVYNEQFF.

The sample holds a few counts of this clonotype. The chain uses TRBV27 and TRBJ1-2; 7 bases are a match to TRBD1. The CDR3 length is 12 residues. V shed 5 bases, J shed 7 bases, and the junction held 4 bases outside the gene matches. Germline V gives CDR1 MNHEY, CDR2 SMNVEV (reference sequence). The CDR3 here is CASSPGTAGYTF. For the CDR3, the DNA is TGTGCCAGCAGTCCCGGGACAGCTGGCTACACCTTC.

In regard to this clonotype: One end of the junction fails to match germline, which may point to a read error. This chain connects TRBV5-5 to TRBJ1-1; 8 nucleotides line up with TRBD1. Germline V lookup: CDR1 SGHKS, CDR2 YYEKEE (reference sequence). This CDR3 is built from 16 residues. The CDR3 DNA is TGTGCCAGCAGCTTGGTGGCCCGAGCAGGGGGCACTAAAGCTTTCTTT. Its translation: CASSLVARAGGTKAFF.

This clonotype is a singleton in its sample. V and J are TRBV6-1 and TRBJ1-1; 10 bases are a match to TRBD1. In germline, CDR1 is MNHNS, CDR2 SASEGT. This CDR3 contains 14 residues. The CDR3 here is CAGRQGASGTEAFF. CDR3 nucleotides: TGTGCGGGGAGACAGGGGGCGAGTGGGACTGAAGCTTTCTTT.

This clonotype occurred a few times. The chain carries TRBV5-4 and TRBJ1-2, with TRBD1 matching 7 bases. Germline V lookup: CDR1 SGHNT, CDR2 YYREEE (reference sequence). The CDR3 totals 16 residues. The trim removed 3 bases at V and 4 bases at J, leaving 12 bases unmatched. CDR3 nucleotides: TGTGCCAGCAGCTCCCCATACAGACAGGGTTTCTATGGCTACACCTTC. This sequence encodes CASSSPYRQGFYGYTF.

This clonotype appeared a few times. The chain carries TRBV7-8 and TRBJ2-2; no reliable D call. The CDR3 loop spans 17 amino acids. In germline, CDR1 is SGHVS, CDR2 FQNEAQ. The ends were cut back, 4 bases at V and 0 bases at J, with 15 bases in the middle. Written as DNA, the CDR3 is TGTGCCAGCAGCTCCTCGGCTGTATATTCGAACACCGGGGAGCTGTTTTTT. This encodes CASSSSAVYSNTGELFF.

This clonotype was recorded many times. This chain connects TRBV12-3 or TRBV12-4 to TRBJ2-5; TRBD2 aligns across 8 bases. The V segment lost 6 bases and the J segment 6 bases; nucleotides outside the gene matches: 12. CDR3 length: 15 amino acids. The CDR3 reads CASSNGGAGEKTQYF. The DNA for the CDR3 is TGTGCCAGCAGCAACGGGGGGGCGGGCGAGAAGACCCAGTACTTC.

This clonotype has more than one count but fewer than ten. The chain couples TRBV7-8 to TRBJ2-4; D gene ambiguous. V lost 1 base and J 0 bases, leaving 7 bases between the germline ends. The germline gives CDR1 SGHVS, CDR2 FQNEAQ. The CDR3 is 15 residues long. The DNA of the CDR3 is TGTGCCAGCAGCTTAGAGACCTTAGCCAAAAACATTCAGTACTTC. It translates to CASSLETLAKNIQYF.

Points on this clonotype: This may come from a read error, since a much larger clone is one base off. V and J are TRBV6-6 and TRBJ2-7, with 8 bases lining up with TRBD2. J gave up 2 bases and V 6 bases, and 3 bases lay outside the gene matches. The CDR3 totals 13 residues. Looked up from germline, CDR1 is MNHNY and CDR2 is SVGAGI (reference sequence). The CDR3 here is CASSLTSAYEQYF. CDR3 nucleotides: TGTGCCAGCAGCTTGACTAGCGCCTACGAGCAGTACTTC.

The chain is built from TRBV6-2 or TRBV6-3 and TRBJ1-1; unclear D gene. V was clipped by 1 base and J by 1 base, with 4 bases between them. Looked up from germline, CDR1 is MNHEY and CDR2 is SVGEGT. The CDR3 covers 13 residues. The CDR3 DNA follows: TGTGCCAGCAGTTACTGGCCGAACACTGAAGCTTTCTTT. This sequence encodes CASSYWPNTEAFF.

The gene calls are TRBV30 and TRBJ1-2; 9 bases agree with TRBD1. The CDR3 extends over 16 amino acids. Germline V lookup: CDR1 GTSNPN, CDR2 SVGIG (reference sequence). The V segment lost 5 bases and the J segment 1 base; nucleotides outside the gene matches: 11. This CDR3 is CAWSDRGILVNYGYTF. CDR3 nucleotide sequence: TGTGCCTGGTCGGACAGGGGAATTCTAGTTAACTATGGCTACACCTTC. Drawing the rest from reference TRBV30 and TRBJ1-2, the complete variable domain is SQTIHQWPATLVQPVGSPLSLECTVEGTSNPNLYWYRQAAGRGLQLLFYSVGIGQISSEVPQNLSASRPQDRQFILSSKKLLLSDSGFYLCAWSDRGILVNYGYTFGSGTRLTVV.

CDR3 sequence: CASSFRDTQRQETQYF. CDR3 DNA sequence: TGTGCCAGCAGCTTTAGGGACACCCAGCGTCAAGAGACCCAGTACTTC. J is TRBJ2-5 and V is TRBV7-8; D might be TRBD1 (6 bases). The germline CDR1 and CDR2 sequences are SGHVS and FQNEAQ. With 3 bases removed from V and 2 bases from J, the gap between germline ends came to 16 bases. The CDR3 contains 16 residues. The full variable domain, in which reference TRBV7-8 and TRBJ2-5 provide the parts outside the CDR3, is GAGVSQSPRYKVAKRGQDVALRCDPISGHVSLFWYQQALGQGPEFLTYFQNEAQLDKSGLPSDRFFAERPEGSVSTLKIQRTQQEDSAVYLCASSFRDTQRQETQYFGPGTRLLVL.

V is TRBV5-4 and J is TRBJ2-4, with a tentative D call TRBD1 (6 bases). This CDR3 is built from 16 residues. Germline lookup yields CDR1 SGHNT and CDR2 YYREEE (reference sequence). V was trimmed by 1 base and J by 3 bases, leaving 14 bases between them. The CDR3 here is CASSLQGNKGKNIQYF. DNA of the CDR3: TGTGCCAGCAGCTTGCAGGGGAACAAGGGCAAAAACATTCAGTACTTC.

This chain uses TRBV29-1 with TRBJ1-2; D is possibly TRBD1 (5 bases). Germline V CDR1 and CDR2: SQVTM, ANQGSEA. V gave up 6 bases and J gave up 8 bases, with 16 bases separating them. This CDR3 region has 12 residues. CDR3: CSVPRGRRGYTF. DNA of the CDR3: TGCAGCGTGCCTAGGGGAAGGAGAGGCTACACCTTC.

The CDR3 loop is CASSSSPGQGAYGANVLTF. CDR3 nucleotide sequence: TGTGCCAGCAGCTCTTCCCCGGGACAGGGGGCTTATGGGGCCAACGTCCTGACTTTC. J is TRBJ2-6 and V is TRBV7-3, with 12 bases lining up with TRBD1. The CDR3 spans 19 residues. Germline V lookup: CDR1 SGHTA, CDR2 FQGTGA. Trimming cost V 4 bases and J 3 bases; bases outside gene matches: 10.

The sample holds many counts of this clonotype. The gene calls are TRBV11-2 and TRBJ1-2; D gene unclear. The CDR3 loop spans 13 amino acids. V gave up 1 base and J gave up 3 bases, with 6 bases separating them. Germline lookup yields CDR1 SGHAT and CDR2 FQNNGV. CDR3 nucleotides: TGTGCCAGCAGCTTAGGTTCCCACTATGGCTACACCTTC. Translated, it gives CASSLGSHYGYTF.

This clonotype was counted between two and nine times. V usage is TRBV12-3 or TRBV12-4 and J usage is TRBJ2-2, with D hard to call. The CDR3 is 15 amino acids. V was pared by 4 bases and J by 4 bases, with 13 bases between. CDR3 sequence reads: CASSSPFTGTGELFF. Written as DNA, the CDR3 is TGTGCCAGCAGTTCCCCCTTTACTGGCACCGGGGAGCTGTTTTTT.

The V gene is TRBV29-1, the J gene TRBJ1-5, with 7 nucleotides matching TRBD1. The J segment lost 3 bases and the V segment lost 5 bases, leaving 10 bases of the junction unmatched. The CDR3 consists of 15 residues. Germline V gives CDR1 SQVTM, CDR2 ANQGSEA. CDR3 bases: TGCAGCGTTATGGTAGGGACAGATTTCAATCAGCCCCAGCATTTT. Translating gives CSVMVGTDFNQPQHF.

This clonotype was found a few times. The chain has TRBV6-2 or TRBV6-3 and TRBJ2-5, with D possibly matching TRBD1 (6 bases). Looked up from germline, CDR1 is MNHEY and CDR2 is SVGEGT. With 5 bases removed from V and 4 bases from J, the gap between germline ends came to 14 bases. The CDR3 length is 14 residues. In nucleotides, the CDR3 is TGTGCCAGCAGTCGGGACACGAGGGGAGAGACCCAGTACTTC. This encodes CASSRDTRGETQYF.

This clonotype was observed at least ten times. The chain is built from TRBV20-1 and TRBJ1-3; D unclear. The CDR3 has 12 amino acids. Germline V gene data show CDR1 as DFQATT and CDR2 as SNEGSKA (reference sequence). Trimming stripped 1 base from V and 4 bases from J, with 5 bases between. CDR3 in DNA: TGCAGTGCTAGAGCTCCCGGAAACACCATATATTTT. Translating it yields CSARAPGNTIYF.

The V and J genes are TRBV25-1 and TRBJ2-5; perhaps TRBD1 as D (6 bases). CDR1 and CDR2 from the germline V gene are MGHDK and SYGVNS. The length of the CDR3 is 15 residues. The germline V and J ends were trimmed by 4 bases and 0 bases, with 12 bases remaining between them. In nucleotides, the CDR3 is TGTGCCAGCAGTGCGCAGGACAGTGACCAAGAGACCCAGTACTTC. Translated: CASSAQDSDQETQYF.

CDR3 DNA: TGCGCCAGCAGCCCCGGACTAGCGGTAGGCAATGAGCAGTTCTTC. Translating it yields CASSPGLAVGNEQFF. The chain combines TRBV5-1 with TRBJ2-1; 10 bases match TRBD2. The CDR3 is 15 residues long. Germline V gives CDR1 SGHRS, CDR2 YFSETQ. With V trimmed by 4 bases and J by 6 bases, 7 bases remained unmatched.

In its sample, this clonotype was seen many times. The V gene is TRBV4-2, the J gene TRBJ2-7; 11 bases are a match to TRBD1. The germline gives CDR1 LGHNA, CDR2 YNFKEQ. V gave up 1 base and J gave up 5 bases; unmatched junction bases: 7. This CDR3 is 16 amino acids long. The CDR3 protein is CASSQGPGTGGNEQYF. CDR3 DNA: TGTGCCAGCAGCCAAGGACCCGGGACAGGGGGGAACGAGCAGTACTTC.

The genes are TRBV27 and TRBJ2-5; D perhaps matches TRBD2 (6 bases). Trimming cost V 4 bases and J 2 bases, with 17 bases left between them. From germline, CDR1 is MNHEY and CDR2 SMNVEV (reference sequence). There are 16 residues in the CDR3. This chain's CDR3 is CASSSSGTAKQETQYF. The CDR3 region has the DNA TGTGCCAGCAGTTCAAGTGGGACTGCGAAACAAGAGACCCAGTACTTC.

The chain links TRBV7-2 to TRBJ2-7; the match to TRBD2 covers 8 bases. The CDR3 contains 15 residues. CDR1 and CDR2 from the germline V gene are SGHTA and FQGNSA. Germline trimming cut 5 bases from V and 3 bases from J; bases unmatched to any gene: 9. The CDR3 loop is CASSLTPGGGYEQYF. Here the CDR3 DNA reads TGTGCCAGCAGCCTAACCCCCGGGGGGGGCTACGAGCAGTACTTC.

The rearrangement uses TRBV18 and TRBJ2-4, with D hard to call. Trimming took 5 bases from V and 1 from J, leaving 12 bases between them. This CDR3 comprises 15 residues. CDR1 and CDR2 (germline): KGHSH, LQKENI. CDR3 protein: CASSYLEAAKNIQYF. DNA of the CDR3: TGTGCCAGCTCATACCTCGAGGCGGCCAAAAACATTCAGTACTTC.